One sample yielded the 6 T cell receptor beta chains listed below, sequenced in a study of tumor-infiltrating lymphocytes in primary liver carcinoma. Reverse transcription of about 500 ng total RNA with a constant-region primer produced TCR beta cDNA. Libraries for TCR beta were built through three nested multiplex PCR rounds, which together made up a slightly modified ARM-PCR procedure. A C-beta reverse primer was combined with TRBV1-TRBV30 forward primers in the first two PCR rounds, and each round had 9 to 10 cycles. TCRdb called the multiplex PCR reads again in MiXCR, with one record for every CDR3 protein. Of 200,000 or so distinct CDR3 sequences in the sample, around three fifths were seen once. Unsorted whole blood yielded blood RNA, and germline DNA was extracted as well. The sequenced sample was peripheral blood. Every receptor here comes from an older woman with primary liver carcinoma and hepatitis B virus infection.

Note on this clonotype: Given a much more abundant clone one base away, this may be a read error. V gene TRBV6-6 combines with J gene TRBJ1-5, with D possibly TRBD1 on 6 matching bases. The CDR3 covers 13 residues. In germline, CDR1 is MNHNY, CDR2 SVGAGI (reference sequence). With 6 bases removed from V and 11 bases from J, the gap between germline ends came to 17 bases. The CDR3 coding sequence is TGTGCCAGCAGGGACACAGGGTCGGCGTCCCAGCATTTT. This encodes CASRDTGSASQHF.

Notes on this clonotype: With a much larger clone just one base away, this may be a read error. The genes are TRBV12-5 and TRBJ2-7; no firm D call. The germline V and J ends were trimmed by 5 bases and 2 bases, with 10 bases remaining between them. This CDR3 is 13 amino acids long. CDR1 is LGHNT, CDR2 FRNRAP, per germline. CDR3 in DNA: TGTGCTAGTGGTCTTCGTGTGACCTACGAGCAGTACTTC. Translating gives CASGLRVTYEQYF.

The rearrangement links TRBV30 to TRBJ2-1; 8 bases are a match to TRBD2. V trimming: 0 bases; J trimming: 9 bases; junction bases outside the gene matches: 10. CDR3 length equals 15 residues. Germline V gene sequence: CDR1 GTSNPN, CDR2 SVGIG (reference sequence). CDR3 loop: CAWSVGTRGRSEQFF. The CDR3 DNA follows: TGTGCCTGGAGTGTTGGGACTCGCGGGAGGTCTGAGCAGTTCTTC.

A word on this clonotype: The junction does not match germline at one end; this may be a read error. The chain uses TRBV11-2 and TRBJ2-1; the D gene is possibly TRBD2 (7 bases). Looked up from germline, CDR1 is SGHAT and CDR2 is FQNNGV. There are 15 residues in the CDR3. CDR3 residues: CASSPLGGLARGRLF. The CDR3, as DNA: TGTGCCAGCAGCCCGCTCGGGGGGCTAGCGAGAGGCCGGCTCTTC. Full variable domain (remainder filled in from reference TRBV11-2 and TRBJ2-1): EAGVAQSPRYKIIEKRQSVAFWCNPISGHATLYWYQQILGQGPKLLIQFQNNGVVDDSQLPKDRFSAERLKGVDSTLKIQPAKLEDSAVYLCASSPLGGLARGRLFGPGTRLTVL.

This clonotype was detected a few times. V usage is TRBV7-9 and J usage is TRBJ2-3, with TRBD1 identical over 7 bases. The V gene's germline CDR1 is SEHNR and CDR2 FQNEAQ (reference sequence). The J segment lost 2 bases and the V segment lost 4 bases, leaving 6 bases of the junction unmatched. CDR3 size: 15 residues. Here the CDR3 reads CASSSRQGLTDTQYF. Written as DNA, the CDR3 is TGTGCCAGCAGCTCCAGACAGGGCCTCACAGATACGCAGTATTTT.

Comment on this clonotype: The germline gene is not matched at one end of the junction; a read error may be the cause. The genes are TRBV11-2 and TRBJ1-3; TRBD1 might be the D (5 bases). From germline, CDR1 is SGHAT and CDR2 FQNNGV. CDR3 length: 14 residues. As DNA, the CDR3 is TGTCCCAGCAGCACTACAGGCTCTGGAAACACCTTATATTTT. This sequence encodes CPSSTTGSGNTLYF.